The clone carrying this T cell receptor beta chain was recorded a few times. The antigen is undetermined. Making the TCR beta libraries involved quantitative 5'-RACE with molecular barcodes. TCRdb passed the 5' RACE reads through MiXCR, listing each CDR3 protein once. The table records over 600,000 distinct CDR3 sequences, around 19% of them present only once. The data were taken from a study of CD8 T cells in ankylosing spondylitis. Study results and caveats: Ankylosing spondylitis blood appeared to be characterized by a TCR beta motif of fewer than ten highly homologous variants. Disease-associated clones were CD8+ and fairly uncommon in peripheral blood. Matched synovial fluid from ankylosing spondylitis patients was reported to be enriched for disease-linked clones.

This CDR3 region has 15 residues. Trimming cost V 0 bases and J 9 bases, with 17 bases left between them. The receptor was derived from a male donor with ankylosing spondylitis. The chain couples TRBV12-3 or TRBV12-4 to TRBJ1-1; D may be TRBD1 (6 bases). Sequenced material: blood, either unsorted or a sorted T cell fraction (not recorded which). The CDR3 nucleotides are TGTGCCAGCAGTTTAGCGACCCAGGGGCGCGTGAAAGCTTTCTTT. As protein: CASSLATQGRVKAFF.